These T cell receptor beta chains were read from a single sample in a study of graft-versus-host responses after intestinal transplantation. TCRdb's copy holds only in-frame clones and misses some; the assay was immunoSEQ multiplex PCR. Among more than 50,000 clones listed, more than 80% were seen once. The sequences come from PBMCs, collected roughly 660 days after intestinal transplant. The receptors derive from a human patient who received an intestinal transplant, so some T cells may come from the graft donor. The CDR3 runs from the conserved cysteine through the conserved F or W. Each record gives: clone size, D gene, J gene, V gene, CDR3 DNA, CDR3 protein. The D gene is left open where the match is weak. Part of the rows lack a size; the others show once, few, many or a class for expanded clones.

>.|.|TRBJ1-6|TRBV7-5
TGTGCCAGCAGCCCCCCAGTGGGTCCCGATTCACCCCCCCACTTT
CASSPPVGPDSPPHF
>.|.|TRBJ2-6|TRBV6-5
TGTGCCAGCAGTTACCCCGACTCTGGGGCCAACGTCCTGACTTTC
CASSYPDSGANVLTF
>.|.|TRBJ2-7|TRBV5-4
TGTGCCTACAACTCTAAGTTGAGACTTCAAGCCTACGAGCAGTACTTC
CAYNSKLRLQAYEQYF
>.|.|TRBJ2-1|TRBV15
TGTGCCACCAGCAGCGGAGGGGGCGATGAGCAGTTCTTC
CATSSGGGDEQFF
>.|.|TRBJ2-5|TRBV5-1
TGCGCAGCCTCGGGGGACCCGCCAGGGGAGACCCAGTACTTC
CAASGDPPGETQYF
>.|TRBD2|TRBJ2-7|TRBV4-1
TGCGCCAGCAGCAACGGACTAGCGCTGTCGTGGGAGCAGTACTTC
CASSNGLALSWEQYF
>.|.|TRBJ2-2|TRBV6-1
TGTGCCAGCCTTGGGTGGAACACCGGGGAGCTGTTTTTT
CASLGWNTGELFF
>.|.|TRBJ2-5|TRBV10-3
TGTGCCATCAGTGTGGGTCTACAAGAGACCCAGTACTTC
CAISVGLQETQYF
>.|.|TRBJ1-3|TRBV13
TGTGCCAGCAGCCGACCCATCAACTCTGGAAACACCATATATTTT
CASSRPINSGNTIYF
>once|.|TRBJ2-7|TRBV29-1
TGCAGCGTTCTTTCCTACAGGGACTACGAGCAGTACTTC
CSVLSYRDYEQYF
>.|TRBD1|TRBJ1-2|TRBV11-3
TGTGCCAGCAGCGAACAAGGACAGGGGCCCGTCTATGGCTACACCTTC
CASSEQGQGPVYGYTF
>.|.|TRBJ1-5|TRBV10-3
TGTGCCATCAGTGACAGGGCCCAACAGCCCCAGCATTTT
CAISDRAQQPQHF
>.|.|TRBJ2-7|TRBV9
TGTGCCAGCAGCGCCGGGACCCACGAGCAGTACTTC
CASSAGTHEQYF
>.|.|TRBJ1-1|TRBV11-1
TGTGCCAGCAGCTTAGCGGTGAACACTGAAGCTTTCTTT
CASSLAVNTEAFF
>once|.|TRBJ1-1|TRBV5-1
TGCGCCAGCAGGGAACCCGGGACCGCAGCTTTCTTT
CASREPGTAAFF
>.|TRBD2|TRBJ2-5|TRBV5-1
TGCGCCAGCAGCTTGGCCGTGAGCGGGGGTGGCCAAGAGACCCAGTACTTC
CASSLAVSGGGQETQYF
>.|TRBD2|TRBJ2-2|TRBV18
TGTGCCAGCTCACCACCGGGACTAGATAACACCGGGGAGCTGTTTTTT
CASSPPGLDNTGELFF
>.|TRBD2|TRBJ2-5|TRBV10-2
TGCGCCAGCAGTAGGGGTGGGGGGGGAGAGACCCAGTACTTC
CASSRGGGGETQYF
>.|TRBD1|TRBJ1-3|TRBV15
TGTGCCACCAGCAGAGACTCTAAGGGGGCTGCTGGAAACACCATATATTTT
CATSRDSKGAAGNTIYF
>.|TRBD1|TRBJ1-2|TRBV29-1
TGCAGCGTTTTCACTAGTTCCGGGACAGGGGTCCGCGGGGGCTACACCTTC
CSVFTSSGTGVRGGYTF
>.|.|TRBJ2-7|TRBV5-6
TGTGCCAGCAGCCCCTTGGTGGGGGGGGCCCCCTCCTACGAGCAGTACTTC
CASSPLVGGAPSYEQYF
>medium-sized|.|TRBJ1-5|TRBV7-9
TGTGCCAGCAGCTTACGCGGGAATCAGCCCCAGCATTTT
CASSLRGNQPQHF
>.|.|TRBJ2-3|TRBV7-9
TGTGCCAGCACCATCACTGAGAGCGGGTGGTACACAGATACGCAGTATTTT
CASTITESGWYTDTQYF
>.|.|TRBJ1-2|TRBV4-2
TGTGCCAGCAGCCAAGAGGGTGGGGTTCTTAACTATGGCTACACCTTC
CASSQEGGVLNYGYTF
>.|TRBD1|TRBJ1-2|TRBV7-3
TGTGCCAGCAGTGCGGGACAGGGTTATGGCTACACCTTC
CASSAGQGYGYTF
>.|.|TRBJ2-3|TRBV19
TGTGCCAGTAGTACTACTAGCTCAGATACGCAGTATTTT
CASSTTSSDTQYF
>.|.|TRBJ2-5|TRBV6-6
TGTGCCAGCACCCAGGAGGGGGAGACCCAGTACTTC
CASTQEGETQYF
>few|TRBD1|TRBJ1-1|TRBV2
TGTGCCAGCAGTCCCGACAGGGACACTGAAGCTTTCTTT
CASSPDRDTEAFF
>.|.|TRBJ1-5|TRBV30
TGTGCCTGGGACAGCTCTGGGCAGCCCCAGCATTTT
CAWDSSGQPQHF
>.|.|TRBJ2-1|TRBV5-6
TGTGCCAGCAGCTTGGAGGGACACAATGAGCAGTTCTTC
CASSLEGHNEQFF
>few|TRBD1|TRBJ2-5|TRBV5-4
TGTGCCAGCAGTCCGGACAGGGCTAGGACCCAGTACTTC
CASSPDRARTQYF
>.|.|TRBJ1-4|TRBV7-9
TGTGCCAGCAGCCCCGGACGGGTTAATGAAAAACTGTTTTTT
CASSPGRVNEKLFF
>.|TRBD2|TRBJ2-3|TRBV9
TGTGCCAGCAGCGTACCCCGAGAGGGTAGCGGGGGAGATACGCAGTATTTT
CASSVPREGSGGDTQYF
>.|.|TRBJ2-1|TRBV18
TGTGCCAGCTCACCAATACAGGGTCCAAATGAGCAGTTCTTC
CASSPIQGPNEQFF
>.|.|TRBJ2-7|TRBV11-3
TGTGCCAGCAGCTTAGACCTTCTGTACGAGCAGTACTTC
CASSLDLLYEQYF
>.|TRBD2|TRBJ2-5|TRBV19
TGTGCCAGTAGTAAGCGGACTAGCGGGGGGCTCTTCCAAGAGACCCAGTACTTC
CASSKRTSGGLFQETQYF
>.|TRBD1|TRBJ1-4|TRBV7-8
TGTGCCAGCAGCGAGCCGAGGGGGCTAGATGAAAAACTGTTTTTT
CASSEPRGLDEKLFF
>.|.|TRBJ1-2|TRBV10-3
TGTGCCATCAGTGCCGCGGAGGGCGGCTACACCTTC
CAISAAEGGYTF
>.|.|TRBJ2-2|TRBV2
TGTGCCAGCAGTGTAGGCAGCTACTCCACCGGGGAGCTGTTTTTT
CASSVGSYSTGELFF
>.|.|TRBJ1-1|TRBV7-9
TGTGCCAGCAGCTTAGGTGGACGCCTAGGCTCTGAAGCTTTCTTT
CASSLGGRLGSEAFF
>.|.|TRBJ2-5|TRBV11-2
TGTGCCAGCAGCTTGGTTGGGCCGTATAGGGTGGGACAAGAGACCCAGTACTTC
CASSLVGPYRVGQETQYF
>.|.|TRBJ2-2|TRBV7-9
TGTGCCAGCAGCCCGCTCCCCGGGGAGCTGTTTTTT
CASSPLPGELFF
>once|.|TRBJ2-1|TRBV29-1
TGCAGCGTCCTCAATCAGGGCAGGGGTGAGCAGTTCTTC
CSVLNQGRGEQFF
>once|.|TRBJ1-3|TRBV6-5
TGTGCCAGCAGTTACGGGTTTGGAAGCTCTGGAAACACCATATATTTT
CASSYGFGSSGNTIYF
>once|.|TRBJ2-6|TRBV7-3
TGTGCCAGCAGCCCGTGGGCCTCTGGGGCCAACGTCCTGACTTTC
CASSPWASGANVLTF
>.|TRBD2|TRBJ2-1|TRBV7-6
TGTGCCAGCAGCTTATTATATACTAGCGGGGCGACCTACAATGAGCAGTTCTTC
CASSLLYTSGATYNEQFF
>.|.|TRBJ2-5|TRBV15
TGTGCCACCAGCAGAGATACCGGGCGGGGACAAGAGACCCAGTACTTC
CATSRDTGRGQETQYF
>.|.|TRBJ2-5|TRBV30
TGTGCCTGGAGTCACGGAAGGGCCCAGTACTTC
CAWSHGRAQYF
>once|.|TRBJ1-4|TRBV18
TGTGCCAGCTCGGCACAGTCTAATGAAAAACTGTTTTTT
CASSAQSNEKLFF
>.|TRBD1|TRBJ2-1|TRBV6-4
TGTGCCAGCAGTCTTCCGGGACAGGGCAACAATGAGCAGTTCTTC
CASSLPGQGNNEQFF
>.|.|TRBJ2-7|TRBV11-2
TGTGCCAGCAGCCTCCCCCTAGACGGAACCTACGAGCAGTACTTC
CASSLPLDGTYEQYF
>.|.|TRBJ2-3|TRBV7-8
TGTGCCAGCAGATGGACTACAATAGATACGCAGTATTTT
CASRWTTIDTQYF
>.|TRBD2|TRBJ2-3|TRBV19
TGTGCCAGTAGTACAATAGCGGGGGGCCGACTCACAGATACGCAGTATTTT
CASSTIAGGRLTDTQYF
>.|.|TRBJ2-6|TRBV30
TGTGCCTTAGGGGTCTCTGGGGCCAACGTCCTGACTTTC
CALGVSGANVLTF
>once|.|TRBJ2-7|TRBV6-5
TGTGCCAGCAGTTACTTGGAGAACTACGAGCAGTACTTC
CASSYLENYEQYF
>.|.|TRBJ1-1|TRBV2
TGTGCCAGCAGTCCAGGGTTGCCTGAAGCTTTCTTT
CASSPGLPEAFF
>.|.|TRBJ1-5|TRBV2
TGTGCCAGCAGTGGAGTCACTCTGGGCGAGCCCCAGCATTTT
CASSGVTLGEPQHF
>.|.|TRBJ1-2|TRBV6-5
TGTGCCAGCAGTTACATGAGGGTAGGATATGGCTACACCTTC
CASSYMRVGYGYTF